This TCR beta chain was captured by sequencing in a study of CD8+CD57+ T cells in acquired aplastic anemia. Both TCR beta VDJ combination and CDR3 sequence profiling were carried out. Genomic DNA was the template for this profiling. TCRdb reprocessed the reads with MiXCR, giving one entry per CDR3 protein. Among about 210,000 distinct CDR3 sequences listed, 61% were seen once. Germline CDR1 reads LNHDA; CDR2 reads SQIVND (reference sequence). CDR3 length equals 15 residues. After removal of 5 bases from V and 3 bases from J, the junction contained 10 bases not matched to a gene. The rearrangement uses TRBV19 and TRBJ2-7; 7 bases are a match to TRBD2. This TCR was sampled from a human donor in good health. Sample: sorted CD4+, CD8+, or CD8+CD57+ T cells (not recorded which) from PBMCs. The CDR3 coding sequence is TGTGCCAGTAGTCACGCGGGAGAGGGGTACTACGAGCAGTACTTC. It translates to CASSHAGEGYYEQYF.